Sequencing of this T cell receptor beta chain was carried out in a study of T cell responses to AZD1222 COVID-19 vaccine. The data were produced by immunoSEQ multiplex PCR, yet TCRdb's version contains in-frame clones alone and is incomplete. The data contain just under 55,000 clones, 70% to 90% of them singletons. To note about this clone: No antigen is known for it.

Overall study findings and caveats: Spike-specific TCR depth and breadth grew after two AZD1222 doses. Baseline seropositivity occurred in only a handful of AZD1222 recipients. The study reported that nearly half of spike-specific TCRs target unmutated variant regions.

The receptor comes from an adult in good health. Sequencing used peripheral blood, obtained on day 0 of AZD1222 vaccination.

CDR3 DNA: TGCAGTGCTAGAGAAGAACCTAAGCAGTACTTC. Protein sequence: CSAREEPKQYF. The rearrangement uses TRBV20-1 and TRBJ2-7; no clear D gene. The V gene lost 0 bases and the J gene lost 8 bases, with 8 bases spanning the gap. The CDR3 length is 11 residues. Germline V lookup: CDR1 DFQATT, CDR2 SNEGSKA (reference sequence).